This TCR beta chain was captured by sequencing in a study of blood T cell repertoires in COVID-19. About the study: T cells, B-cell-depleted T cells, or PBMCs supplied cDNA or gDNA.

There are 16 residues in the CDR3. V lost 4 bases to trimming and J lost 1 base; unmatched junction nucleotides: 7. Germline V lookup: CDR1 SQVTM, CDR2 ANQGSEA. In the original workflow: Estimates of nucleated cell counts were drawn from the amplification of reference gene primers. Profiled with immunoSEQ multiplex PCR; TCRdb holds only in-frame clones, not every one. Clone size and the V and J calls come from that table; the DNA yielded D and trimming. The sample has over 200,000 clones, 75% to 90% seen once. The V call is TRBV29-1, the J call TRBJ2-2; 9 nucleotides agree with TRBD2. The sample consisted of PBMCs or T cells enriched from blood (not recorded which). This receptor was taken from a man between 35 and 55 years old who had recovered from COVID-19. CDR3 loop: CSVVAGGDKNTGELFF. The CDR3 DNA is TGCAGCGTTGTCGCGGGAGGGGACAAGAACACCGGGGAGCTGTTTTTT.